This passage covers 7 T cell receptor beta chains from one sample sequenced in a study of OX40 agonist ivuxolimab in advanced cancers. Repertoires were generated with immunoSEQ multiplex PCR, while TCRdb's copy carries only in-frame clones and drops some. The repertoire holds 32,000 or so clones, with roughly 79% as singletons. The material was CD4+ or CD8+ T cells sorted from blood, obtained in a trial of the OX40 agonist ivuxolimab. The receptors were sampled from an adult with an advanced solid tumor such as melanoma, head and neck, liver or kidney cancer.

The chain employs TRBV7-3 and TRBJ2-7, with 13 bases matching TRBD2. V was clipped by 2 bases and J by 7 bases; unmatched bases: 5. The CDR3 length is 15 residues. CDR1 and CDR2 from the germline V gene are SGHTA and FQGTGA. The CDR3, as DNA: TGTGCCAGCAGCTTAGGACTAGCGGGAGAGGGGGAGCAGTACTTC. Translation gives CASSLGLAGEGEQYF.

This chain connects TRBV19 to TRBJ1-4; no reliable D call. This CDR3 spans 14 amino acids. V dropped 3 bases and J dropped 4 bases, with 9 bases sitting between them. Germline V gives CDR1 LNHDA, CDR2 SQIVND (reference sequence). CDR3 amino acids: CASSIRGFNEKLFF. The CDR3 DNA reads as TGTGCCAGTAGTATCAGAGGTTTTAATGAAAAACTGTTTTTT.

The V and J genes are TRBV11-2 and TRBJ1-5; D gene ambiguous. The CDR3 runs to 14 residues. V gave up 0 bases and J gave up 4 bases, with 7 bases separating them. The germline V gene encodes CDR1 SGHAT and CDR2 FQNNGV. In DNA form, the CDR3 reads TGTGCCAGCAGCTTAGATCCGGGAAATCAGCCCCAGCATTTT. This gives the protein CASSLDPGNQPQHF.

V and J are TRBV28 and TRBJ1-3, with a weak D call TRBD1 (6 bases). The CDR3 sequence is 14 residues long. Trimming stripped 6 bases from V and 0 bases from J, with 9 bases between. Germline V gene sequence: CDR1 MDHEN, CDR2 SYDVKM. This CDR3 reads CASRLGGSGNTIYF. Written as DNA, the CDR3 is TGTGCCAGCAGATTAGGGGGCTCTGGAAACACCATATATTTT.

This clone was seen only once. This chain joins TRBV10-2 and TRBJ2-5, with D maybe TRBD1 (5 bases). The tail of the sequence fits TRBJ2-7 better, so the J call may be wrong. Germline assignment: CDR1 WSHSY and CDR2 SAAADI. The CDR3 totals 13 residues. This CDR3 is CASSADISYEQYF. DNA for the CDR3: TGCGCCAGCAGTGCGGACATCTCCTACGAGCAGTACTTC.

The V and J genes are TRBV4-1 and TRBJ2-2; TRBD1 agrees at 9 bases. V lost 7 bases, J lost 1 base, and 4 bases stayed unmatched. The CDR3 sequence is 15 residues long. The germline V gene encodes CDR1 MGHRA and CDR2 YSYEKL. In nucleotides, the CDR3 is TGCGCCAGCACCCGGACAGGGGTGAACACCGGGGAGCTGTTTTTT. As protein: CASTRTGVNTGELFF.

This chain links TRBV5-4 with TRBJ2-3; 7 nucleotides match TRBD2. CDR3 size: 13 residues. Germline V gene lookup returns CDR1 SGHNT and CDR2 YYREEE (reference sequence). J was trimmed by 13 bases and V by 0 bases; bases with no gene match: 8. The CDR3 here is CASSLASRGVEYF. The CDR3 DNA reads as TGTGCCAGCAGCTTGGCCTCCCGGGGGGTAGAGTATTTT.